This T cell receptor beta chain comes out of a study of cytomegalovirus exposure and HLA in healthy donors. A note on this clone: The antigen is unknown.

Study-wide findings and caveats: Exclusion applied to some V segments, including TRBV6-2 and TRBV6-3, as they were indistinguishable.

Researchers ran the PCR with 60 Vbeta and 13 Jbeta primers. Sequencing was performed with immunoSEQ multiplex PCR; in TCRdb, only in-frame clones are kept and a portion is missing. Among about 100,000 clones listed, about four fifths were seen once. The CDR3 loop spans 14 amino acids. The V segment lost 2 bases and the J segment 5 bases; nucleotides outside the gene matches: 2. In germline, CDR1 is SEHNR, CDR2 FQNEAQ (reference sequence). The rearrangement links TRBV7-9 to TRBJ2-1, with 8 bases that match TRBD2. The sequenced material came from PBMCs. This clonotype was sampled from a man aged 30 to 45 in good health and CMV-seropositive. The DNA of the CDR3 is TGTGCCAGCAGCTTACCACTAGCGGACAATGAGCAGTTCTTC. Protein product: CASSLPLADNEQFF. The full variable domain, its missing parts supplied by reference TRBV7-9 and TRBJ2-1, is DTGVSQNPRHKITKRGQNVTFRCDPISEHNRLYWYRQTLGQGPEFLTYFQNEAQLEKSRLLSDRFSAERPKGSFSTLEIQRTEQGDSAMYLCASSLPLADNEQFFGPGTRLTVL.